The source of this TCR beta chain is a study of blood T cell repertoires in COVID-19. Study-level background: The United States, Italy and Spain provided the acute and convalescent COVID-19 samples. T cells, B-cell-depleted T cells, or PBMCs provided the cDNA or gDNA that served as material.

Clinical histories supplied by participants themselves formed the basis of cohort assignment. Symptom resolution, clearance, or two negative PCRs marked donors in Cohort 3 as recovered. This clone appeared a few times. The CDR3 has 17 residues. Germline CDR1 and CDR2: MDHEN and SYDVKM. Trimming cost V 8 bases and J 6 bases; bases outside gene matches: 20. Clones were sequenced by immunoSEQ multiplex PCR, and TCRdb holds only the in-frame ones, with some missing. The sample comprises around 330,000 clones, 70% to 90% of which are singletons, and approximately 9.8% rests with the top ten. The chain links TRBV28 to TRBJ2-5; TRBD2 aligns across 8 bases. The origin of this receptor is a woman between 35 and 50 years old who had recovered from COVID-19. The source material was PBMCs or T cells enriched from blood (not recorded which). The CDR3 sequence is CASSYEASGLGRKTQYF. The DNA of the CDR3 is TGTGCCAGCTCCTACGAGGCTAGCGGGTTAGGTAGGAAGACCCAGTACTTC.